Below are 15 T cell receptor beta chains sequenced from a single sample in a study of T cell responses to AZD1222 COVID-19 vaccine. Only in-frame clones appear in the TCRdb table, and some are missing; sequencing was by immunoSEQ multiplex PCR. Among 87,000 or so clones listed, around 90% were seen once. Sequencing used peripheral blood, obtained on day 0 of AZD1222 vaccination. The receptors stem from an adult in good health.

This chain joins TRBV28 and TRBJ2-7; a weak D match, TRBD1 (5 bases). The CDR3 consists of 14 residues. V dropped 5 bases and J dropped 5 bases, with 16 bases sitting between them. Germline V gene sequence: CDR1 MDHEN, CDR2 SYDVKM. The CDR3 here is CASSHQGRGNEQYF. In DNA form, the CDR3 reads TGTGCCAGCAGTCACCAGGGCCGTGGGAACGAGCAGTACTTC.

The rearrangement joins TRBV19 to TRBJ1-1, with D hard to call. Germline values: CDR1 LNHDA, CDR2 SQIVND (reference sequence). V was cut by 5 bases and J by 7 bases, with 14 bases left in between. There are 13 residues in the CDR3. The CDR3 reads CASSRLRGNEAFF. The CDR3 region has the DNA TGTGCCAGTAGTCGGCTCAGAGGTAATGAAGCTTTCTTT.

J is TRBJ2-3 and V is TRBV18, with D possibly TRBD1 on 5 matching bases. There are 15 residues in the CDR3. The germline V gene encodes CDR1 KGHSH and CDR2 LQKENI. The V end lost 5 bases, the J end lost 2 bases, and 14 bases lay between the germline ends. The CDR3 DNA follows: TGTGCCAGCTCAGTCCCGACAGTTACCACAGATACGCAGTATTTT. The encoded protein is CASSVPTVTTDTQYF.

The CDR3 loop reads CASSPGLTYGYTF. The CDR3 bases are TGTGCCAGCAGCCCTGGTCTAACCTATGGCTACACCTTC. The J gene is TRBJ1-2, the V gene TRBV11-1; D uncertain. Germline V gives CDR1 SGHAT, CDR2 FQDESV (reference sequence). The V end lost 5 bases, the J end lost 4 bases, and 11 bases lay between the germline ends. The CDR3 loop spans 13 amino acids. Filled out from reference TRBV11-1 and TRBJ1-2, the complete variable domain reads EAEVAQSPRYKITEKSQAVAFWCDPISGHATLYWYRQILGQGPELLVQFQDESVVDDSQLPKDRFSAERLKGVDSTLKIQPAELGDSAMYLCASSPGLTYGYTFGSGTRLTVV.

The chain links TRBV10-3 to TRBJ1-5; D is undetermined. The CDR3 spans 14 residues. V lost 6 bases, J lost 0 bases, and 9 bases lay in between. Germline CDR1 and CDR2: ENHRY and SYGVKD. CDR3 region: CAISGQDSNQPQHF. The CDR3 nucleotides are TGTGCCATCAGCGGGCAGGATAGCAATCAGCCCCAGCATTTT.

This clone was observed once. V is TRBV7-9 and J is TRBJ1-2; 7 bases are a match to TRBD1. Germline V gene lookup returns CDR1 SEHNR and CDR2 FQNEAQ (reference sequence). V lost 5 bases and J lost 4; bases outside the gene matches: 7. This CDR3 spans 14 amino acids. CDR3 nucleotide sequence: TGTGCCAGCAGCCCACCCGGGACAGCCTATGGCTACACCTTC. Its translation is CASSPPGTAYGYTF.

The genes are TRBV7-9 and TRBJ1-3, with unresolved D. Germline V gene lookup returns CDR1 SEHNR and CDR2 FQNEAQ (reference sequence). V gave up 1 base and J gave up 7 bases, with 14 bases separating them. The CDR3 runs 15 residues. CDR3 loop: CASSLVARLSNTIYF. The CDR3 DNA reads TGTGCCAGCAGCTTAGTTGCCAGGCTATCGAACACCATATATTTT.

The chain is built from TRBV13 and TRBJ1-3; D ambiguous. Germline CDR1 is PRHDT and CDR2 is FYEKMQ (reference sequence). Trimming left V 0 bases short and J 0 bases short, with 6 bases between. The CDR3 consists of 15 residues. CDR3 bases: TGTGCCAGCAGCTTAGGAACGCCCTCTGGAAACACCATATATTTT. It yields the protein CASSLGTPSGNTIYF.

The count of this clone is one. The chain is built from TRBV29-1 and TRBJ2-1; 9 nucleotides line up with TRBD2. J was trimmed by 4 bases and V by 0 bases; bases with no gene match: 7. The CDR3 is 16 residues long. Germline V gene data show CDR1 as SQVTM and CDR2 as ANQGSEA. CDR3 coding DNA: TGCAGCGTTGAAGATGCGGCGGGGGGGCTATACAATGAGCAGTTCTTC. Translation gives CSVEDAAGGLYNEQFF.

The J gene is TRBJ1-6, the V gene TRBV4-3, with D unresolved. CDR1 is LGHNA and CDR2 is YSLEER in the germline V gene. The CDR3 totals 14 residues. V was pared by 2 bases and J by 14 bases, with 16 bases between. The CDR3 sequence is CASSQSIPSLTLHF. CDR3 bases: TGCGCCAGCAGCCAATCAATCCCATCCCTGACCCTCCACTTT.

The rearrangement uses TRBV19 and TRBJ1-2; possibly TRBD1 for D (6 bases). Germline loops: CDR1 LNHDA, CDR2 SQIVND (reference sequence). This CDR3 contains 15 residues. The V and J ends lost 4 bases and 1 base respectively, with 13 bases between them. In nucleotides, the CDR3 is TGTGCCAGTAGTAAGCCGGGGGGCCATAACTATGGCTACACCTTC. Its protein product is CASSKPGGHNYGYTF.

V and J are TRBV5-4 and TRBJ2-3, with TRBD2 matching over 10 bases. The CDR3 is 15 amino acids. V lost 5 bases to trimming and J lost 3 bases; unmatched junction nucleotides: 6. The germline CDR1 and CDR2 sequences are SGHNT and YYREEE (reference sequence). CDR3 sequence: CASRSGGAGTDTQYF. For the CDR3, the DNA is TGTGCCAGCAGGAGCGGGGGGGCAGGGACAGATACGCAGTATTTT.

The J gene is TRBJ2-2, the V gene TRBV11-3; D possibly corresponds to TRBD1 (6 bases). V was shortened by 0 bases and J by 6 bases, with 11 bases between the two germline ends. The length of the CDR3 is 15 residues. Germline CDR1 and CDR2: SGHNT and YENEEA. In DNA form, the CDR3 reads TGTGCCAGCAGCTTAGATCGGGCAGGGGCCGGGGAGCTGTTTTTT. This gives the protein CASSLDRAGAGELFF.

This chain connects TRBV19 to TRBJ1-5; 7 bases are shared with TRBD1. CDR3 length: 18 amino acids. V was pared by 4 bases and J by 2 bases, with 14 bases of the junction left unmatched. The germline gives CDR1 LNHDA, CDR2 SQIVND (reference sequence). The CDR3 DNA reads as TGTGCCAGTAGTAGCCAGAGGGGGCTAGGGGTCGGCAATCAGCCCCAGCATTTT. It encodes CASSSQRGLGVGNQPQHF.

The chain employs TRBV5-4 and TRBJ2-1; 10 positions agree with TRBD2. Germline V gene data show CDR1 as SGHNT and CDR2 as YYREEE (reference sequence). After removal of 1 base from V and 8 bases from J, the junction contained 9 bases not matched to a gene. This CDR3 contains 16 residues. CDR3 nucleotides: TGTGCCAGCAGCTTGTGGGTAGCGGGGGGTGTCGATGAGCAGTTCTTC. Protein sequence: CASSLWVAGGVDEQFF. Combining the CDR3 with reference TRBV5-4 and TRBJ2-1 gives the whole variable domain ETGVTQSPTHLIKTRGQQVTLRCSSQSGHNTVSWYQQALGQGPQFIFQYYREEENGRGNFPPRFSGLQFPNYSSELNVNALELDDSALYLCASSLWVAGGVDEQFFGPGTRLTVL.